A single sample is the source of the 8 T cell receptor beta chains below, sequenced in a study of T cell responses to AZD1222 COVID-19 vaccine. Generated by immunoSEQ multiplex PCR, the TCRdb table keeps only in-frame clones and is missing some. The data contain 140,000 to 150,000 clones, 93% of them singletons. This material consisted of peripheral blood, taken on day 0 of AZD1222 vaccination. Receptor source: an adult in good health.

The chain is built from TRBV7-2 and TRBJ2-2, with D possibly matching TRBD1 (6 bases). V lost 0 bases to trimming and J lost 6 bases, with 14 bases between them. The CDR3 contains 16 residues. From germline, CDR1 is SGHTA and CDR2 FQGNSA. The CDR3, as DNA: TGTGCCAGCAGCTTAGCACCCCTTAACAGGGCCGGGGAGCTGTTTTTT. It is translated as CASSLAPLNRAGELFF.

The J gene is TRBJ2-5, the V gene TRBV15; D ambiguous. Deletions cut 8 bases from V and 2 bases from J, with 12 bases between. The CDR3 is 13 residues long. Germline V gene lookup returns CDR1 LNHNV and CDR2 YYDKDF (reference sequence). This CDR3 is CATSGQIQETQYF. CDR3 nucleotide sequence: TGTGCCACCTCTGGGCAGATACAAGAGACCCAGTACTTC.

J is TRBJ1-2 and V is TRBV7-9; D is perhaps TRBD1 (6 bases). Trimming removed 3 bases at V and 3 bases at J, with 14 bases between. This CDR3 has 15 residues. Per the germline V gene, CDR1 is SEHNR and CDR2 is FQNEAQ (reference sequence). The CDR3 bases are TGTGCCAGCAGCTTCGGACAGATGGACCACTATGGCTACACCTTC. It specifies CASSFGQMDHYGYTF.

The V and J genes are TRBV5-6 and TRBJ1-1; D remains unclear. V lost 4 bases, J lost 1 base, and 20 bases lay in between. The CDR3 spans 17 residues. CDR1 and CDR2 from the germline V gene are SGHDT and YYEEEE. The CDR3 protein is CASSRSERQLGNTEAFF. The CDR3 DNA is TGTGCCAGCAGCCGAAGTGAGAGGCAGCTGGGGAACACTGAAGCTTTCTTT.

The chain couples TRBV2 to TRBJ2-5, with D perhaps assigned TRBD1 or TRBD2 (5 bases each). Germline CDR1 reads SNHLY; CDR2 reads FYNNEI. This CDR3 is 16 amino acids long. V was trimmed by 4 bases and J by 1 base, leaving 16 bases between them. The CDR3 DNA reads TGTGCCAGCAGTGTATCAGGGACCCCCATCCAAGAGACCCAGTACTTC. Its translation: CASSVSGTPIQETQYF.

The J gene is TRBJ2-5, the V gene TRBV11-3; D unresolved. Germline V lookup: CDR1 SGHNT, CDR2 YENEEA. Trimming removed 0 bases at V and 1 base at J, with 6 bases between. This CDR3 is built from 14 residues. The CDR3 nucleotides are TGTGCCAGCAGCTTAGATATCCTCCAAGAGACCCAGTACTTC. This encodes CASSLDILQETQYF.

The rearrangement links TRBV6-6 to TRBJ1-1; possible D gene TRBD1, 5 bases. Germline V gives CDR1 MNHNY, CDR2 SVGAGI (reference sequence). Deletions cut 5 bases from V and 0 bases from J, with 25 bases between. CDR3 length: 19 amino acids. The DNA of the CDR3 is TGTGCCAGCAGTCCCCGGCTAGGAGCTGGAGGGGTTATGAACACTGAAGCTTTCTTT. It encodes CASSPRLGAGGVMNTEAFF.

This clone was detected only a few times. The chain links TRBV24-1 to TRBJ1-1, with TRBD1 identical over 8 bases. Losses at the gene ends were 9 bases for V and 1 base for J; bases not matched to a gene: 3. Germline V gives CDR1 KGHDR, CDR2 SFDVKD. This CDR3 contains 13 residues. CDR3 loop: CATQGAANTEAFF. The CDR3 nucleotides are TGTGCCACCCAGGGGGCAGCGAACACTGAAGCTTTCTTT.